This TCR beta chain appears in the sequencing data of a study of cytomegalovirus exposure and HLA in healthy donors. Study results and caveats: Within the data, a cluster of highly shared sequence variants was likely a sequencing artifact. By a later analysis, the bulk of CMV-associated TCR beta chains appeared HLA-restricted. Some TCR beta chains (roughly 150 of them) were listed as cytomegalovirus-associated. A later analysis reportedly found fewer N-insertions in an Asian-associated ancestry cluster than the approximately 700-donor mean.

This CDR3 has 17 amino acids. The germline V and J ends were trimmed by 3 bases and 0 bases, with 12 bases remaining between them. Germline V gene data show CDR1 as KGHSH and CDR2 as LQKENI. The PCR contained 60 Vbeta and 13 Jbeta primers. Sequenced by immunoSEQ multiplex PCR; TCRdb stores in-frame clones only, minus some. The sample includes 110,000 to 150,000 clones, roughly a tenth of them seen just once. This clone came up a few times. The antigen is not known. The TCR originated in a male donor in good health and CMV-seronegative. The chain has TRBV18 and TRBJ1-6; D is unclear. The sequenced material came from PBMCs. CDR3 DNA: TGTGCCAGCTCACCCCAGGAGGGCCGCTCCTATAATTCACCCCTCCACTTT. Protein: CASSPQEGRSYNSPLHF.